Presented here are 5 T cell receptor beta chains from one specimen sequenced in a study of Tregs in tolerant kidney transplant recipients (dated by TCRdb to the late 2010s). The transplants used related donors along with nonmyeloablative bone marrow transplantation, and in the human trials mixed chimerism was transient. The library was built by means of the immunoSEQ multiplex PCR assay. The table comes from immuneACCESS by way of TCRdb, which keeps in-frame sequences with V and J called. Part of the clones is missing from these tables; in studies checked, under half for an unresolved V gene and the rest for unknown reasons. This sample's table carries 12,000 to 15,000 clones. The top ten constitute around 4% of the sample. Specimen: CD4+ T cells from blood (PBMCs), collected 12 months after the transplant. The receptors derive from a human patient who received a combined kidney and bone marrow transplant. Where a transplant has occurred, the graft donor may have supplied some of the T cells.

For this clone: The DNA ends 3 residues before the CDR3 does, and the rest of the CDR3 is filled in from the germline J gene. The J gene is TRBJ1-4, the V gene TRBV7-2; no definite D call. The germline gives CDR1 SGHTA, CDR2 FQGNSA. V gave up 5 bases and J gave up 3 bases, with 10 bases separating them. This CDR3 has 14 amino acids. The sequenced CDR3 bases are TGTGCCAGCAGCCACGGGGTGGCTAATGAAAAA. Residues: CASSHGVANEK. The entire CDR3 is CASSHGVANEKLFF.

CDR3 sequence: CASSDSVRAYEQYF. The sequenced part of the CDR3 DNA is TGCGCCAGCAGTGATAGTGTGAGGGCCTACGAG. The chain links TRBV10-1 to TRBJ2-7, with D maybe TRBD2 (5 bases). Sequencing ends 3 residues short of the CDR3 end; the germline J gene provides the rest. Germline CDR1 and CDR2: WNHNN and SYGVQD (reference sequence). The CDR3 is 14 amino acids. V lost 3 bases, J lost 2 bases, and 11 bases lay in between.

To note about this clone: The read ends 3 residues before the CDR3 terminus; that terminus is restored from the germline J gene. The V gene is TRBV7-7, the J gene TRBJ1-1, with D uncertain. The CDR3 runs to 13 residues. CDR1 is SSHAT, CDR2 FNYEAQ, per germline (reference sequence). Between the trimmed V and J ends, which lost 2 bases and 1 base, there was a span of 5 bases. The part of the CDR3 DNA that was read is TGTGCCAGCAGCTTAAGCAAGAACACTGAA. Amino acids: CASSLSKNTE. The complete CDR3 reads CASSLSKNTEAFF.

Concerning this clone: The read ends 3 residues shy of where the CDR3 ends; the end is completed using the germline J gene. The same CDR3 can be traced to other DNA sequences in this sample. This chain connects TRBV20-1 to TRBJ1-4; D not resolved. Looked up from germline, CDR1 is DFQATT and CDR2 is SNEGSKA (reference sequence). There are 11 residues in the CDR3. V gave up 3 bases and J gave up 4 bases, with 3 bases separating them. CDR3 bases read: TGCAGTGCTAGTTATAATGAAAAA. It translates to CSASYNEK. The full CDR3 sequence reads CSASYNEKLFF.

Measured by frequency, this clone is medium-sized. The read is 3 residues too short to cover the CDR3 end, so that end is filled in from the germline J gene. The chain joins TRBV2 to TRBJ1-1, with D hard to call. V lost 8 bases and J 1 base, leaving 11 bases between the germline ends. The CDR3 has 13 amino acids. Germline values: CDR1 SNHLY, CDR2 FYNNEI. The sequenced part of the CDR3 DNA is TGTGCCAGCCGTAGACAACCGAACACTGAA. As protein: CASRRQPNTE. The CDR3 reads in full as CASRRQPNTEAFF.